These T cell receptor beta chains were read from a single sample in a study of T cell repertoires in cytomegalovirus infection. TCRdb recomputed calls from the reads with MiXCR, one row per CDR3 protein. Among 700,000 to 900,000 distinct CDR3 sequences, almost 30% were seen once, and the ten largest hold around 12%. Their specific antigens are unknown. This specimen was cultured CD8+ T cells from PBMCs, taken from culture after CMV antigen stimulation. The receptors come from a human donor in good health (CMV status not recorded). Some clones in this sample may be carry-over from other donors' samples. CDR3s include the opening cysteine and the closing phenylalanine or tryptophan. The order of the fields is J gene, V gene, CDR3 protein.

j_call: TRBJ1-2
v_call: TRBV3-1
cdr3_aa: CASSQGTGYTF

j_call: TRBJ2-1
v_call: TRBV7-2
cdr3_aa: CASSLISGVGNEQFF

j_call: TRBJ1-5
v_call: TRBV7-9
cdr3_aa: CASSLGTGPNQPQHF

j_call: TRBJ2-1
v_call: TRBV7-2
cdr3_aa: CASSLHRTSGGESSYNEQFF

j_call: TRBJ2-1
v_call: TRBV5-6
cdr3_aa: CASTPTSGLTGSYNEQFF

j_call: TRBJ2-3
v_call: TRBV5-6
cdr3_aa: CASSQPGSESFADTQYF

j_call: TRBJ2-1
v_call: TRBV6-5
cdr3_aa: CASSQWTRTYNEQFF

j_call: TRBJ1-6
v_call: TRBV20-1
cdr3_aa: CSARDLYGNSPLHF

j_call: TRBJ1-1
v_call: TRBV19
cdr3_aa: CASSMVMDYLGMNTEAFF

j_call: TRBJ1-1
v_call: TRBV6-2/TRBV6-3
cdr3_aa: CASGWDRDTEAFF

j_call: TRBJ2-1
v_call: TRBV7-7
cdr3_aa: CASSFGASIEQFF

j_call: TRBJ2-5
v_call: TRBV28
cdr3_aa: CASSLEGESETQYF

j_call: TRBJ1-1
v_call: TRBV14
cdr3_aa: CASSQEWGNTEAFF